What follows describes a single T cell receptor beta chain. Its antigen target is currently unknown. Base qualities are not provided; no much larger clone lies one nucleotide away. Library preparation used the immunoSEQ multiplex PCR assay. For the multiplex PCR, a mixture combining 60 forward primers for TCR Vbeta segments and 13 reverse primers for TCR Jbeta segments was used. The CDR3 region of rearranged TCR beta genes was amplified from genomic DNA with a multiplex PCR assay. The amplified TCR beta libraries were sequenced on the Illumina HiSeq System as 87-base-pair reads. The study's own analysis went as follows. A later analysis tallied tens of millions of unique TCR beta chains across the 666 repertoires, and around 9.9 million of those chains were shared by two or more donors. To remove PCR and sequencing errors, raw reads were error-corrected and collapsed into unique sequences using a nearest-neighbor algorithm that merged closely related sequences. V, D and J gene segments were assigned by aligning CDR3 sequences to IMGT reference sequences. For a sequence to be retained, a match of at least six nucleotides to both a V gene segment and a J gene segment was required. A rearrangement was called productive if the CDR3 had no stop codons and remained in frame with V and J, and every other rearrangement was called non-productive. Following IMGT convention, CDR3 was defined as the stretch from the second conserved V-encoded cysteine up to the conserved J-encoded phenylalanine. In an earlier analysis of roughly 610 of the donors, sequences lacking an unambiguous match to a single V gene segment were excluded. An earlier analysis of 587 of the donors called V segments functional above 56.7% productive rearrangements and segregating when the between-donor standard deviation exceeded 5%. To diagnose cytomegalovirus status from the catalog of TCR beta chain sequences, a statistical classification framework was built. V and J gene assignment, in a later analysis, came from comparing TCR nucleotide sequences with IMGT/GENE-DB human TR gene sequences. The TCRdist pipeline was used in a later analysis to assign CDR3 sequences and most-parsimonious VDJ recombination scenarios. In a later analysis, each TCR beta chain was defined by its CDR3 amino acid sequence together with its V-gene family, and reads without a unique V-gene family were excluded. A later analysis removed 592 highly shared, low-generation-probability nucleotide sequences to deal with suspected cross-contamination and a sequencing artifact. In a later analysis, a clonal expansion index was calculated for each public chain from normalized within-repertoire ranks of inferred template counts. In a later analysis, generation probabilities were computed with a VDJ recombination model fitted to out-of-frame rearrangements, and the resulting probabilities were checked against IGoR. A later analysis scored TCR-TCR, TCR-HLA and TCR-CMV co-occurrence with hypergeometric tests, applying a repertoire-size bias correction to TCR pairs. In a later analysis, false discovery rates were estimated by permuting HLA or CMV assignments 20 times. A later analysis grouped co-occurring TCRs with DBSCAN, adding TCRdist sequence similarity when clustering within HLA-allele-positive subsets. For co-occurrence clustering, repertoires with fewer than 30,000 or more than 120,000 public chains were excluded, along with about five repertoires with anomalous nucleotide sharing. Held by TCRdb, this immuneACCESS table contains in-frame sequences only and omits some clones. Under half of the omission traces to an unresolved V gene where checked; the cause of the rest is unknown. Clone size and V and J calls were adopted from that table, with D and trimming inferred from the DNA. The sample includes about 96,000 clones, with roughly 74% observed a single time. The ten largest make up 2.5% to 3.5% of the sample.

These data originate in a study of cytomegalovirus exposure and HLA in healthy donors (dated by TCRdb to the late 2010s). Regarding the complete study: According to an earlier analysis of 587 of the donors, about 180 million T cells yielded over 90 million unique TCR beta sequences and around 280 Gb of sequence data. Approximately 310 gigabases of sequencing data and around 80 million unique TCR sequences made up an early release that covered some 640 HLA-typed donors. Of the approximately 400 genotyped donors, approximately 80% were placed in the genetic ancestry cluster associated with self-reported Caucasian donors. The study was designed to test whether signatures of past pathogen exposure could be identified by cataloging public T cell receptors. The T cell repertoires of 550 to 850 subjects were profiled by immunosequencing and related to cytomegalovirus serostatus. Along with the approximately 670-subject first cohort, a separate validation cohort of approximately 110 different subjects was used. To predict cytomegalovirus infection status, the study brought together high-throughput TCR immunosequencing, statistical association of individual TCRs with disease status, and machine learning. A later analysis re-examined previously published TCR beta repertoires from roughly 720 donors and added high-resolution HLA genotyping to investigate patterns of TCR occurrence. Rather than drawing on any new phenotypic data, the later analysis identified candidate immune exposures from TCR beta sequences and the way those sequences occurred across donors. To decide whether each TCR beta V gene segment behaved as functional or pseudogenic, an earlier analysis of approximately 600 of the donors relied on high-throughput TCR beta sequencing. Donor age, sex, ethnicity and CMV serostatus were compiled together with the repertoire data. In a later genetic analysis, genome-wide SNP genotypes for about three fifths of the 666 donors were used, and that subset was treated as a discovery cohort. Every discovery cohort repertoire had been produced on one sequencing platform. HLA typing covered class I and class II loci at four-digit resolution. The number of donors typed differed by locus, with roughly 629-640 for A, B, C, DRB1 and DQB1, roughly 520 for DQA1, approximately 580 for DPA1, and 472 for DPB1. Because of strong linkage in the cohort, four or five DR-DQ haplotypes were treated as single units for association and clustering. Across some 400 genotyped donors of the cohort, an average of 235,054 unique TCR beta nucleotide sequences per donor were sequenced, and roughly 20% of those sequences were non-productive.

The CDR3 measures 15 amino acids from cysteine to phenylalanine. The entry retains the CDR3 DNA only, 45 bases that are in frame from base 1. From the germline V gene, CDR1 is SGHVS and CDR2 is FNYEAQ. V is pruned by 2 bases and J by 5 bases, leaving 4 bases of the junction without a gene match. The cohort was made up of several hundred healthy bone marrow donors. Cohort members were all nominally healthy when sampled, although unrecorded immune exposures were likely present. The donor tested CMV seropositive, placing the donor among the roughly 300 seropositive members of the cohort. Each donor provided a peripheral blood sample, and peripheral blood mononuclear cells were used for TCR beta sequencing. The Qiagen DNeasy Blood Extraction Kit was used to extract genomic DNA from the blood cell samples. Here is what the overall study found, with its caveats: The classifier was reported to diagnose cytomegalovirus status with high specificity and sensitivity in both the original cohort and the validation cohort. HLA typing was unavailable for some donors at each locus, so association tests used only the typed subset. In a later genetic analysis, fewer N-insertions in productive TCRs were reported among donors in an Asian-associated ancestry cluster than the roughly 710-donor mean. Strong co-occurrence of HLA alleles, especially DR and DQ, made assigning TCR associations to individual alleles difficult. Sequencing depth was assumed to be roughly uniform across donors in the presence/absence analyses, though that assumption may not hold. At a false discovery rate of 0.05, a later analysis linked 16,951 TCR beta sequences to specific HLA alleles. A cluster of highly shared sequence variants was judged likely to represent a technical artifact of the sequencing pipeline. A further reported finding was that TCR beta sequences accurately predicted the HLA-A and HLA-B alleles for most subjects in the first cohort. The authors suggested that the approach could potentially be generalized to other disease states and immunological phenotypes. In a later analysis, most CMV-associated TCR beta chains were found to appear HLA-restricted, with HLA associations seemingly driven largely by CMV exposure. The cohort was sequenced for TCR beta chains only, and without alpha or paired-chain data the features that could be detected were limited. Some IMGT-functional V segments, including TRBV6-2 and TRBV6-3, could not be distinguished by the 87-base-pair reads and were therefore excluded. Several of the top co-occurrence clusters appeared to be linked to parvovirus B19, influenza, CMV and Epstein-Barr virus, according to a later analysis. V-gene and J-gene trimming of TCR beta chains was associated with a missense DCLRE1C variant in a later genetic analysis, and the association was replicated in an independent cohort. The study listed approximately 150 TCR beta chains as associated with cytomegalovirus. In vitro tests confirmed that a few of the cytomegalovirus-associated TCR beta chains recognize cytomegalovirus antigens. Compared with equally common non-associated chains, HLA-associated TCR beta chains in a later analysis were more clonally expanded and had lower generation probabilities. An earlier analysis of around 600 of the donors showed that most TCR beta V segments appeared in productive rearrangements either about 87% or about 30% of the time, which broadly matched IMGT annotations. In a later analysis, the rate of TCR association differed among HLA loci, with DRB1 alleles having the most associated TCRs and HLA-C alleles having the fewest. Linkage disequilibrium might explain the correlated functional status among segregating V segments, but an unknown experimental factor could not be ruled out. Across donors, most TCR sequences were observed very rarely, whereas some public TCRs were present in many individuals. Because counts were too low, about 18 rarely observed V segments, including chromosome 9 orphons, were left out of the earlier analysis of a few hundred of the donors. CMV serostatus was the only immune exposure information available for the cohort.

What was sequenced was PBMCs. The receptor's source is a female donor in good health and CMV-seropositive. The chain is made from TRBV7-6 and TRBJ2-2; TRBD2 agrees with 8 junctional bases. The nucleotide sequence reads TGTGCCAGCAGCTTAAGGGTAGCGGGGACCGGGGAGCTGTTTTTT. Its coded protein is CASSLRVAGTGELFF.